This T cell receptor (beta chain) was obtained from a study of post-analysis software for immune sequencing data. Study-level background: Disease trajectories encompassed relapsing-remitting, secondary progressive and progressive-relapsing multiple sclerosis. Regarding the study as a whole: In patients, TRBV5-6, TRBV5-1 and TRBV20-1 belonged to five TRBV segments found more frequently than in controls. Multiple sclerosis patients showed significantly lower normalized Chao1 diversity than controls did. F-measure co-clustering was strong for batch-matched samples.

This clonotype has more than one count but fewer than ten. Its antigen is not identified. Every TCR beta cDNA library bore unique molecular identifiers. cDNA molecules numbering roughly 500,000 came from approximately 0.91 to 9.4 million T cells. TCRdb independently ran MiXCR on the PCR reads; one entry per CDR3 protein. This repertoire shows 750,000 to 950,000 distinct CDR3 sequences, about 57% found once; its top ten account for approximately 4.5%. This CDR3 is built from 11 residues. The V end lost 3 bases, the J end lost 8 bases, and 8 bases lay between the germline ends. Germline V gene data show CDR1 as DFQATT and CDR2 as SNEGSKA (reference sequence).

The sequencing sample was made of blood. The J gene is TRBJ2-1, the V gene TRBV20-1; the D is unclear. The sequence was obtained from a girl aged 5-17 years with multiple sclerosis. The CDR3 sequence: CSASLDHEQFF. CDR3 DNA: TGCAGTGCTAGCCTGGATCATGAGCAGTTCTTC.